This T cell receptor (beta chain) was recovered during a study of blood T cell repertoires in COVID-19. J gave up 5 bases and V 1 base, and 7 bases lay outside the gene matches. Germline V CDR1 and CDR2: SGHNT, YENEEA. The CDR3 contains 15 residues. Assay used: immunoSEQ multiplex PCR; TCRdb lists only in-frame clones, some missing. The sample shows about 190,000 clones, approximately 90% of them seen only once. The source of this sequence is a man in his forties with active or convalescent COVID-19. The genes are TRBV11-3 and TRBJ1-1; 7 bases map to TRBD1. What was sequenced was peripheral blood. For the CDR3, the DNA is TGTGCCAGCAGCTTAGGTCCGGCAGGGGGGACTGAAGCTTTCTTT. It is translated as CASSLGPAGGTEAFF.